The next 19 T cell receptor beta chains were all read from a single sample in a study of PD-1 blockade in mismatch repair-deficient tumors. Produced via immunoSEQ multiplex PCR; TCRdb's table is partial and in-frame only. The table has about 110,000 clones, roughly 80% seen once; the top ten hold about 4.7%. The material sequenced was peripheral blood, taken around 60 weeks after starting pembrolizumab. These receptors originate from an adult with mismatch repair-deficient cancer.

Written as DNA, the CDR3 is TGTGCCAGCAGCAAATCCGGGGGAGCTTTCTTT. Protein: CASSKSGGAFF. The rearrangement joins TRBV21-1 to TRBJ1-1. TRBV21-1 is assigned pseudogene status. The CDR3 runs 11 residues.

The gene calls are TRBV4-3 and TRBJ1-1; D remains ambiguous. Trimming took 1 base from V and 4 from J, leaving 10 bases between them. CDR1 is LGHNA and CDR2 is YSLEER in the germline V gene. The CDR3 sequence is 14 residues long. The CDR3 loop reads CASSQATWGTEAFF. In nucleotides, the CDR3 is TGCGCCAGCAGCCAAGCCACTTGGGGCACTGAAGCTTTCTTT.

This chain links TRBV7-6 with TRBJ2-1, with 9 bases matching TRBD2. Germline trimming cut 4 bases from V and 7 bases from J; bases unmatched to any gene: 8. Germline-derived CDR1 and CDR2 are SGHVS and FNYEAQ. The CDR3 runs 15 residues. The CDR3 nucleotides read TGTGCCAGCAGCTACCTTAGCGGGAGTAGGAATGAGCAGTTCTTC. Translated, it gives CASSYLSGSRNEQFF. The full variable domain, completed using reference TRBV7-6 and TRBJ2-1, is GAGVSQSPRYKVTKRGQDVALRCDPISGHVSLYWYRQALGQGPEFLTYFNYEAQQDKSGLPNDRFSAERPEGSISTLTIQRTEQRDSAMYRCASSYLSGSRNEQFFGPGTRLTVL.

The rearrangement joins TRBV10-2 to TRBJ2-3; D is unclear. The CDR3 runs 14 residues. Germline V gene sequence: CDR1 WSHSY, CDR2 SAAADI. V was trimmed by 0 bases and J by 0 bases, leaving 4 bases between them. CDR3 in DNA: TGCGCCAGCAGTGAGTCTGTCAGCACAGATACGCAGTATTTT. This gives the protein CASSESVSTDTQYF.

The chain links TRBV9 to TRBJ2-1; D is unresolved. Trimming stripped 0 bases from V and 7 bases from J, with 5 bases between. The CDR3 is made up of 12 amino acids. Germline CDR1 is SGDLS and CDR2 is YYNGEE. The DNA of the CDR3 is TGTGCCAGCAGCGTAGATGCGAATGAGCAGTTCTTC. Translation gives CASSVDANEQFF.

V gene TRBV5-4 combines with J gene TRBJ2-1; no clear D gene. In germline, CDR1 is SGHNT, CDR2 YYREEE (reference sequence). V was trimmed by 2 bases and J by 8 bases, leaving 5 bases between them. The CDR3 runs to 11 residues. CDR3: CASSFLDEQFF. DNA for the CDR3: TGTGCCAGCAGCTTTTTAGATGAGCAGTTCTTC.

The rearrangement uses TRBV6-5 and TRBJ2-5; possibly TRBD2 for D (6 bases). CDR1 is MNHEY, CDR2 SVGAGI, per germline. The CDR3 covers 15 residues. V lost 6 bases and J 4 bases, leaving 18 bases between the germline ends. The CDR3, as DNA: TGTGCCAGCAGGTCCGGGGGAGCTGGAAGAGAGACCCAGTACTTC. Amino acid sequence: CASRSGGAGRETQYF.

V and J are TRBV15 and TRBJ2-3; unclear D gene. Looked up from germline, CDR1 is LNHNV and CDR2 is YYDKDF (reference sequence). Deletions cut 1 base from V and 4 bases from J, with 9 bases between. This CDR3 contains 14 residues. The CDR3 DNA is TGTGCCACCAGCAGAGGTGGGGTGGCAGATACGCAGTATTTT. Translated: CATSRGGVADTQYF.

V usage is TRBV19 and J usage is TRBJ2-7; D may be TRBD1 (5 bases). Germline V gene sequence: CDR1 LNHDA, CDR2 SQIVND (reference sequence). This CDR3 spans 13 amino acids. V lost 7 bases, J lost 1 base, and 11 bases lay in between. DNA for the CDR3: TGTGCCAGTAATAGTAGGGGTTCCTACGAGCAGTACTTC. Translating gives CASNSRGSYEQYF.

The gene calls are TRBV15 and TRBJ2-7; 7 bases are a match to TRBD2. The V gene end was trimmed by 0 bases and the J gene end by 0 bases; junction bases not matched to a gene: 5. The germline CDR1 and CDR2 sequences are LNHNV and YYDKDF (reference sequence). The CDR3 extends over 16 amino acids. Here the CDR3 reads CATSRDPPSGSYEQYF. CDR3 bases: TGTGCCACCAGCAGAGATCCCCCTAGCGGCTCCTACGAGCAGTACTTC. The full variable domain, its missing parts supplied by reference TRBV15 and TRBJ2-7, is DAMVIQNPRYQVTQFGKPVTLSCSQTLNHNVMYWYQQKSSQAPKLLFHYYDKDFNNEADTPDNFQSRRPNTSFCFLDIRSPGLGDTAMYLCATSRDPPSGSYEQYFGPGTRLTVT.

In this sample, this clone turned up once. This sequence joins TRBV9 and TRBJ2-7; D ambiguous. Germline V gene sequence: CDR1 SGDLS, CDR2 YYNGEE. Trimming removed 6 bases at V and 1 base at J, with 8 bases between. This CDR3 region has 12 residues. The CDR3 DNA follows: TGTGCCAGCAAGTCAGGTTCCTACGAGCAGTACTTC. The encoded protein is CASKSGSYEQYF.

The rearrangement links TRBV5-7 to TRBJ2-1; D uncertain. TRBV5-7 qualifies as an ORF whose function is uncertain. V lost 0 bases, J lost 0 bases, and 7 bases lay in between. The CDR3 runs 15 residues. The DNA of the CDR3 is TGTGCCAGCAGCTTGGGACTGAGCTCCTACAATGAGCAGTTCTTC. Protein product: CASSLGLSSYNEQFF.

The chain is built from TRBV5-1 and TRBJ2-7, with 11 bases matching TRBD2. J gave up 1 base and V 6 bases, and 3 bases lay outside the gene matches. This CDR3 region has 14 residues. Germline V lookup: CDR1 SGHRS, CDR2 YFSETQ. Here the CDR3 reads CASKGTSGSYEQYF. The CDR3 DNA reads TGCGCCAGCAAAGGGACTAGCGGATCCTACGAGCAGTACTTC.

The chain combines TRBV27 with TRBJ2-1; D remains ambiguous. V lost 2 bases, J lost 3 bases, and 11 bases lay in between. The CDR3 spans 15 residues. Germline V gene lookup returns CDR1 MNHEY and CDR2 SMNVEV (reference sequence). CDR3 loop: CASSLGQNFYNEQFF. The CDR3 DNA reads as TGTGCCAGCAGTTTAGGGCAGAACTTCTACAATGAGCAGTTCTTC.

The rearrangement links TRBV7-2 to TRBJ2-7, with TRBD2 identical over 7 bases. The CDR3 totals 17 residues. Germline assignment: CDR1 SGHTA and CDR2 FQGNSA. The V gene end was trimmed by 3 bases and the J gene end by 0 bases; junction bases not matched to a gene: 11. DNA for the CDR3: TGTGCCAGCAGCTTGGCCGGAGGGGCGGGAGTCTCCTACGAGCAGTACTTC. This sequence encodes CASSLAGGAGVSYEQYF.

The chain combines TRBV11-2 with TRBJ1-1; D is unclear. V lost 0 bases and J lost 4, with 6 bases in between. The CDR3 is 13 amino acids. Germline V gene lookup returns CDR1 SGHAT and CDR2 FQNNGV. The CDR3: CASSLESVTEAFF. The DNA for the CDR3 is TGTGCCAGCAGCTTAGAATCGGTCACTGAAGCTTTCTTT.

The genes are TRBV19 and TRBJ1-1, with D unresolved. V was cut by 9 bases and J by 1 base, with 12 bases left in between. This CDR3 has 13 residues. From germline, CDR1 is LNHDA and CDR2 SQIVND (reference sequence). The CDR3: CARPRAPNTEAFF. CDR3 DNA: TGTGCCAGGCCCCGGGCACCGAACACTGAAGCTTTCTTT. Combining the CDR3 with reference TRBV19 and TRBJ1-1 gives the whole variable domain DGGITQSPKYLFRKEGQNVTLSCEQNLNHDAMYWYRQDPGQGLRLIYYSQIVNDFQKGDIAEGYSVSREKKESFPLTVTSAQKNPTAFYLCARPRAPNTEAFFGQGTRLTVV.

V is TRBV6-6 and J is TRBJ2-7, with a possible D match to TRBD1 (5 bases). CDR3 length: 13 amino acids. The germline V and J ends were trimmed by 5 bases and 6 bases, with 14 bases remaining between them. The germline gives CDR1 MNHNY, CDR2 SVGAGI (reference sequence). The CDR3 sequence is CASSAGSHLEQYF. CDR3 nucleotides: TGTGCCAGCAGTGCAGGGTCTCACCTCGAGCAGTACTTC.

This clone was observed a few times. The chain is built from TRBV5-8 and TRBJ2-4; tentative D call: TRBD1 (5 bases). V was cut by 2 bases and J by 2 bases, with 8 bases left in between. The germline V gene has CDR1 SGHTS and CDR2 YDEGEE. The CDR3 is made up of 14 amino acids. DNA of the CDR3: TGTGCCAGCAGCTTAAGGGGTACCAAAAACATTCAGTACTTC. It yields the protein CASSLRGTKNIQYF. The variable domain in full, completed from reference TRBV5-8 and TRBJ2-4, reads EAGVTQSPTHLIKTRGQQATLRCSPISGHTSVYWYQQALGLGLQFLLWYDEGEERNRGNFPPRFSGRQFPNYSSELNVNALELEDSALYLCASSLRGTKNIQYFGAGTRLSVL.